The 8 T cell receptor beta chains listed next were all sequenced from one sample in a study of cytomegalovirus exposure and HLA in healthy donors (dated by TCRdb to 2016 to 2017). Library preparation was by the immunoSEQ multiplex PCR assay. The multiplex PCR relied on a mix of 60 forward primers for TCR Vbeta segments and 13 reverse primers for TCR Jbeta segments. TCRdb re-hosts the immuneACCESS table, in-frame sequences only. Its copies lack some clones; in the studies checked, an unresolved V gene accounts for under half of them, and the cause for the rest is not known. The sample table shows approximately 110,000 clones, and around 78% are seen once. The ten biggest clones cover approximately 3.8% of the sample. The sequencing input was PBMCs. These receptors all stem from a man aged 35-49 years in good health and CMV-seronegative.

This clone was counted only a few times. The chain combines TRBV28 with TRBJ1-3; 7 bases align to TRBD1. J gave up 3 bases and V 8 bases, and 7 bases lay outside the gene matches. The CDR3 spans 14 residues. Germline lookup yields CDR1 MDHEN and CDR2 SYDVKM. CDR3 loop: CASGPTGIGNTIYF. The CDR3 nucleotides are TGTGCCAGCGGTCCGACAGGGATTGGAAACACCATATATTTT.

The V call is TRBV11-3, the J call TRBJ1-1; a weak D match, TRBD1 (5 bases). Germline CDR1 and CDR2: SGHNT and YENEEA. The CDR3 contains 14 residues. Trimming took 5 bases from V and 1 from J, leaving 11 bases between them. The CDR3 DNA follows: TGTGCCAGCAGCCGCGGGACGGGGAACACTGAAGCTTTCTTT. Residues: CASSRGTGNTEAFF.

This sequence joins TRBV6-5 and TRBJ1-4; D is unresolved. Trimming pared 7 bases from V and 10 bases from J, leaving 19 bases between. Germline CDR1 is MNHEY and CDR2 is SVGAGI. CDR3 length: 14 residues. In DNA form, the CDR3 reads TGTGCCAGCATGCCGGACTTCCAAATAGGAAAACTGTTTTTT. Translated, it gives CASMPDFQIGKLFF.

This chain uses TRBV10-2 with TRBJ2-7; D remains unclear. Germline V gene lookup returns CDR1 WSHSY and CDR2 SAAADI. Trimming cost V 8 bases and J 4 bases, with 6 bases left between them. The length of the CDR3 is 10 residues. The chain's CDR3 is CASGEYEQYF. CDR3 DNA sequence: TGCGCCAGCGGAGAGTACGAGCAGTACTTC.

CDR3 in DNA: TGTGCCAGCAGCGGCCAGGGCCTGGGAGGCTACACCTTC. Translating gives CASSGQGLGGYTF. The chain couples TRBV7-8 to TRBJ1-2; maybe TRBD1 (5 bases). Trimming removed 5 bases at V and 8 bases at J, with 15 bases between. This CDR3 region has 13 residues. Germline CDR1 is SGHVS and CDR2 is FQNEAQ.

The V and J genes are TRBV4-3 and TRBJ1-5; D may be TRBD1 (6 bases). V lost 1 base and J lost 5, with 12 bases in between. The germline V gene encodes CDR1 LGHNA and CDR2 YSLEER. This CDR3 has 15 residues. The CDR3 DNA sequence: TGCGCCAGCAGCCAAGTGGCGAGGGGGTATCAGCCCCAGCATTTT. This translates into CASSQVARGYQPQHF.

The chain employs TRBV12-5 and TRBJ2-2; TRBD1 matches 10 bases. The CDR3 consists of 17 residues. The germline gives CDR1 LGHNT, CDR2 FRNRAP. The V segment lost 6 bases and the J segment 5 bases; nucleotides outside the gene matches: 12. The CDR3 is CASGQSRDRGGTGELFF. The CDR3 bases are TGTGCTAGTGGCCAAAGCCGGGACAGGGGAGGGACCGGGGAGCTGTTTTTT.

The gene calls are TRBV5-8 and TRBJ1-1; D not resolved. This CDR3 spans 12 amino acids. Trimming took off 3 bases at V and 4 bases at J, with 7 bases between the two ends. The germline V gene has CDR1 SGHTS and CDR2 YDEGEE. CDR3 protein: CASSSSFTEAFF. CDR3 sequence (DNA): TGTGCCAGCAGCTCTTCCTTCACTGAAGCTTTCTTT.